Following are 23 T cell receptor beta chains from one sample sequenced in a study of T cell responses to AZD1222 COVID-19 vaccine. The assay was immunoSEQ multiplex PCR, and TCRdb's table has in-frame clones only and misses some. The sample consists of 120,000 or so clones, around 89% of them appearing once. The starting material was peripheral blood, obtained on day 0 of MenACWY control vaccination. The receptor source for this set is an adult in good health.

The rearrangement uses TRBV7-8 and TRBJ2-7; D is possibly TRBD2 (6 bases). The CDR3 is 12 amino acids. Germline lookup yields CDR1 SGHVS and CDR2 FQNEAQ. The V gene lost 1 base and the J gene lost 6 bases, with 7 bases spanning the gap. The CDR3 here is CASSLGEVEQYF. As DNA, the CDR3 is TGTGCCAGCAGCTTAGGGGAGGTCGAGCAGTACTTC.

The chain employs TRBV27 and TRBJ2-7, with 10 positions matching TRBD1. V shed 6 bases, J shed 6 bases, and the junction held 17 bases outside the gene matches. Germline V lookup: CDR1 MNHEY, CDR2 SMNVEV (reference sequence). CDR3 length equals 17 residues. The CDR3 reads CASSSVPGQGPSGEQYF. Written as DNA, the CDR3 is TGTGCCAGCAGCTCCGTCCCGGGACAGGGGCCGTCGGGCGAGCAGTACTTC.

J is TRBJ1-5 and V is TRBV28; 8 bases map to TRBD1. V was pared by 5 bases and J by 6 bases, with 9 bases of the junction left unmatched. This CDR3 region has 15 residues. Per germline, CDR1 MDHEN and CDR2 SYDVKM. The CDR3 sequence is CASSLTGGSGQPQHF. The DNA for the CDR3 is TGTGCCAGCAGTCTTACAGGGGGGAGCGGTCAGCCCCAGCATTTT.

This sequence joins TRBV27 and TRBJ1-5; 8 nucleotides line up with TRBD1. This CDR3 contains 18 residues. The germline V gene encodes CDR1 MNHEY and CDR2 SMNVEV (reference sequence). Trimming at V came to 4 bases and at J to 2 bases, leaving 13 bases not matched to a gene. Here the CDR3 DNA reads TGTGCCAGCAGTTATTGCAGGGGGCGCACAGATCGCAATCAGCCCCAGCATTTT. It yields the protein CASSYCRGRTDRNQPQHF.

This clone was seen a single time. This chain links TRBV7-3 with TRBJ2-7, with 7 bases lining up with TRBD1. In germline, CDR1 is SGHTA, CDR2 FQGTGA. With V trimmed by 2 bases and J by 2 bases, 3 bases remained unmatched. CDR3 length: 14 residues. The DNA for the CDR3 is TGTGCCAGCAGCTTATTTCAGGGGGCCTACGAGCAGTACTTC. This sequence encodes CASSLFQGAYEQYF.

The genes are TRBV14 and TRBJ2-1, with D possibly called TRBD1 or TRBD2 (6 bases each). Germline V gene data show CDR1 as SGHDN and CDR2 as FVKESK. The CDR3 loop spans 17 amino acids. V was clipped by 3 bases and J by 5 bases, with 20 bases between them. CDR3 DNA: TGTGCCAGCAGCCATGGAGGGGGTATCGGCAGTAACAATGAGCAGTTCTTC. Protein: CASSHGGGIGSNNEQFF. Full variable domain (rest looked up from reference TRBV14 and TRBJ2-1): EAGVTQFPSHSVIEKGQTVTLRCDPISGHDNLYWYRRVMGKEIKFLLHFVKESKQDESGMPNNRFLAERTGGTYSTLKVQPAELEDSGVYFCASSHGGGIGSNNEQFFGPGTRLTVL.

This sequence joins TRBV5-6 and TRBJ2-7; unclear D gene. The CDR3 length is 14 residues. The germline V gene has CDR1 SGHDT and CDR2 YYEEEE. Trimming pared 1 base from V and 2 bases from J, leaving 10 bases between. CDR3 sequence: CASSLIQAAYEQYF. The CDR3 nucleotides are TGTGCCAGCAGCTTGATCCAGGCGGCCTACGAGCAGTACTTC. The whole variable domain, filled in from reference TRBV5-6 and TRBJ2-7, reads DAGVTQSPTHLIKTRGQQVTLRCSPKSGHDTVSWYQQALGQGPQFIFQYYEEEERQRGNFPDRFSGHQFPNYSSELNVNALLLGDSALYLCASSLIQAAYEQYFGPGTRLTVT.

This clone was recorded only once. The V gene is TRBV3-1 (or the pseudogene TRBV3-2), the J gene TRBJ2-5; 8 bases line up with TRBD1. CDR1 and CDR2 from the germline V gene are LGHDT and YNNKEL (reference sequence). The CDR3 contains 16 residues. After removal of 2 bases from V and 5 bases from J, the junction contained 10 bases not matched to a gene. In DNA, the CDR3 is TGTGCCAGCAGCCAAAGCCCGACAGGGGTGGAGGAGACCCAGTACTTC. Its translation is CASSQSPTGVEETQYF.

This chain joins TRBV4-3 and TRBJ2-3; either TRBD1 or TRBD2 may fit D (5 bases each). With 0 bases removed from V and 3 bases from J, the gap between germline ends came to 10 bases. Germline CDR1 and CDR2: LGHNA and YSLEER. This CDR3 has 15 residues. The CDR3 sequence is CASSQDWGNTDTQYF. For the CDR3, the DNA is TGCGCCAGCAGCCAAGATTGGGGGAATACAGATACGCAGTATTTT.

This chain links TRBV2 with TRBJ1-2, with D possibly TRBD1 on 5 matching bases. V was pared by 6 bases and J by 2 bases, with 16 bases between. The CDR3 is made up of 15 amino acids. Germline assignment: CDR1 SNHLY and CDR2 FYNNEI. Here the CDR3 reads CASRGGGGYNYGYTF. For the CDR3, the DNA is TGTGCCAGCAGGGGGGGAGGAGGATACAACTATGGCTACACCTTC.

This clone was observed a handful of times. This rearrangement joins TRBV7-9 to TRBJ2-5; 10 nucleotides match TRBD1. With V trimmed by 5 bases and J by 5 bases, 5 bases remained unmatched. In germline, CDR1 is SEHNR, CDR2 FQNEAQ (reference sequence). The CDR3 is made up of 14 amino acids. The CDR3 DNA is TGTGCCAGCAGCCCGGGACAGGGGCGGGAGACCCAGTACTTC. Its protein is CASSPGQGRETQYF.

There are a few counts of this clone. The J gene is TRBJ1-3, the V gene TRBV10-3, with D possibly TRBD1 on 6 matching bases. In germline, CDR1 is ENHRY, CDR2 SYGVKD. This CDR3 is 13 amino acids long. Trimming left V 3 bases short and J 8 bases short, with 11 bases between. The DNA of the CDR3 is TGTGCCATCAGTGAAGGGACATCTGACACCATATATTTT. Translated: CAISEGTSDTIYF.

The chain couples TRBV7-9 to TRBJ2-3; 7 bases are shared with TRBD2. The CDR3 has 16 amino acids. The germline V gene has CDR1 SEHNR and CDR2 FQNEAQ (reference sequence). Germline trimming cut 5 bases from V and 1 base from J; bases unmatched to any gene: 9. The CDR3 nucleotides are TGTGCCAGCAGCAAAACTGGGAGCGGGGGCACAGATACGCAGTATTTT. Its translation: CASSKTGSGGTDTQYF.

The V call is TRBV6-5, the J call TRBJ1-6; tentatively, D is TRBD1 (5 bases). This CDR3 region has 13 residues. In germline, CDR1 is MNHEY, CDR2 SVGAGI. V lost 6 bases and J 10 bases, leaving 13 bases between the germline ends. The CDR3 nucleotides are TGTGCCAGCAGCCCCTCGGGGGTATCACCCCTCCACTTT. Encoded protein: CASSPSGVSPLHF.

This chain connects TRBV15 to TRBJ1-5; 10 bases agree with TRBD1. The CDR3 is made up of 13 amino acids. Trimming took 9 bases from V and 5 from J; bases not matched to a gene: 4. The germline V gene has CDR1 LNHNV and CDR2 YYDKDF (reference sequence). CDR3: CATTGTGDQPQHF. Written as DNA, the CDR3 is TGTGCCACAACCGGGACAGGGGATCAGCCCCAGCATTTT. Full variable domain (remainder filled in from reference TRBV15 and TRBJ1-5): DAMVIQNPRYQVTQFGKPVTLSCSQTLNHNVMYWYQQKSSQAPKLLFHYYDKDFNNEADTPDNFQSRRPNTSFCFLDIRSPGLGDTAMYLCATTGTGDQPQHFGDGTRLSIL.

This clone was found once. The J gene is TRBJ1-1, the V gene TRBV3-1 (or the pseudogene TRBV3-2); TRBD1 agrees at 9 bases. With 0 bases clipped from V and 0 bases from J, the junction kept 8 bases outside the gene matches. Germline values: CDR1 LGHDT, CDR2 YNNKEL (reference sequence). The CDR3 length is 18 residues. CDR3: CASSQDPGTGRVNTEAFF. For the CDR3, the DNA is TGTGCCAGCAGCCAAGATCCCGGGACAGGGAGGGTGAACACTGAAGCTTTCTTT.

The CDR3 coding sequence is TGTGCCAGCAGTTACCTTGGGGGCTCTGGAAACACCATATATTTT. Amino acid sequence: CASSYLGGSGNTIYF. The V call is TRBV6-5, the J call TRBJ1-3, with D possibly being TRBD1 (5 bases). The CDR3 totals 15 residues. Germline-derived CDR1 and CDR2 are MNHEY and SVGAGI. Trimming took off 2 bases at V and 0 bases at J, with 8 bases between the two ends.

This chain links TRBV5-8 with TRBJ2-2; D gene unclear. Germline-derived CDR1 and CDR2 are SGHTS and YDEGEE. The CDR3 is made up of 14 amino acids. The V end was cut by 0 bases, the J end by 4 bases, with 7 bases between. The CDR3 bases are TGTGCCAGCAGCTTGGGTCAGTCCACCGGGGAGCTGTTTTTT. This gives the protein CASSLGQSTGELFF.

CDR3 nucleotides: TGTGCCAGCAGCTGGGGGACTAGCGGATACTACGAGCAGTACTTC. It yields the protein CASSWGTSGYYEQYF. The rearrangement links TRBV5-4 to TRBJ2-7; 11 bases fit TRBD2. Germline-derived CDR1 and CDR2 are SGHNT and YYREEE (reference sequence). The CDR3 runs to 15 residues. V gave up 3 bases and J gave up 3 bases; unmatched junction bases: 5.

The chain has TRBV27 and TRBJ2-7; D gene uncertain. From germline, CDR1 is MNHEY and CDR2 SMNVEV (reference sequence). Between the trimmed V and J ends, which lost 3 bases and 2 bases, there was a span of 11 bases. The CDR3 runs to 14 residues. In DNA, the CDR3 is TGTGCCAGCAGTTTGGTAGGCGTACCCTACGAGCAGTACTTC. Encoded protein: CASSLVGVPYEQYF.

The chain combines TRBV6-5 with TRBJ2-5; perhaps TRBD2 as D (5 bases). Trimming left V 4 bases short and J 0 bases short, with 12 bases between. Germline assignment: CDR1 MNHEY and CDR2 SVGAGI. This CDR3 is built from 15 residues. The CDR3 nucleotides read TGTGCCAGCAGTTGGACTGGCCAGTACCAAGAGACCCAGTACTTC. Protein product: CASSWTGQYQETQYF.

The chain couples TRBV30 to TRBJ1-6, with D possibly TRBD1 on 6 matching bases. Germline V gives CDR1 GTSNPN, CDR2 SVGIG (reference sequence). The CDR3 has 15 amino acids. V lost 3 bases to trimming and J lost 1 base, with 10 bases between them. The CDR3, as DNA: TGTGCCTGGAGACGAAGGGGGTCCTATAATTCACCCCTCCACTTT. Encoded protein: CAWRRRGSYNSPLHF.

The V call is TRBV5-6, the J call TRBJ2-6; no firm D call. The CDR3 runs to 18 residues. Germline V CDR1 and CDR2: SGHDT, YYEEEE. Trimming stripped 0 bases from V and 0 bases from J, with 13 bases between. CDR3 in amino acids: CASSLVGEISSGANVLTF. The CDR3 DNA sequence: TGTGCCAGCAGCTTGGTTGGGGAAATAAGCTCTGGGGCCAACGTCCTGACTTTC.